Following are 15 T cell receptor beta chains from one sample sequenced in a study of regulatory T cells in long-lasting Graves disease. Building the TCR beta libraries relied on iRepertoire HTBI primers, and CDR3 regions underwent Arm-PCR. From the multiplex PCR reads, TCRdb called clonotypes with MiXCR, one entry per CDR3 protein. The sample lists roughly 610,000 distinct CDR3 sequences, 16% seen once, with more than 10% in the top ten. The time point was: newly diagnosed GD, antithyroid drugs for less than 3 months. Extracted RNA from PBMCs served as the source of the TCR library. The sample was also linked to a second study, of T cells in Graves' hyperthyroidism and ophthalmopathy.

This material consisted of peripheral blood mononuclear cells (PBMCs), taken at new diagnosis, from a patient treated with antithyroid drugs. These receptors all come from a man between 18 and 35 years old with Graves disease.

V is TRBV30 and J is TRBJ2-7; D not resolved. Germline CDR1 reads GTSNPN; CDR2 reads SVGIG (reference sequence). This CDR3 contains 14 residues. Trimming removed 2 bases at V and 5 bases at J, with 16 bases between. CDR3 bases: TGTGCCTGGAGTCCGTTATCACCGCCCCACGAGCAGTACTTC. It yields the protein CAWSPLSPPHEQYF.

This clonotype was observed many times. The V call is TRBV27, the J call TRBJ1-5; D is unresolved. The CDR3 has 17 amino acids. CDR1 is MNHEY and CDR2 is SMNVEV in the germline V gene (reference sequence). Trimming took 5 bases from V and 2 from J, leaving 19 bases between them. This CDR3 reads CASSNRATPIGNQPQHF. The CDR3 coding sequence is TGTGCCAGCAGTAATCGGGCCACCCCCATCGGCAATCAGCCCCAGCATTTT.

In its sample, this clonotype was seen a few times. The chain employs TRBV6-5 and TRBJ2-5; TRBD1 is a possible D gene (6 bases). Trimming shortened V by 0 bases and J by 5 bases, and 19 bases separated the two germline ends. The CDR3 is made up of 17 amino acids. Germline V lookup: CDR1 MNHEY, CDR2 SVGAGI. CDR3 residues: CASSYSRGRGLQETQYF. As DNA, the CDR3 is TGTGCCAGCAGTTACTCGAGGGGCAGGGGTCTCCAGGAGACCCAGTACTTC.

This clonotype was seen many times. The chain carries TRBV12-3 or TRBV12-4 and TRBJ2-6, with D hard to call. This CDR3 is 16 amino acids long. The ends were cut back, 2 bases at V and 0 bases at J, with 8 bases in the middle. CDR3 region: CASSLHRLSGANVLTF. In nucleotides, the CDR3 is TGTGCCAGCAGTTTACACAGACTCTCTGGGGCCAACGTCCTGACTTTC.

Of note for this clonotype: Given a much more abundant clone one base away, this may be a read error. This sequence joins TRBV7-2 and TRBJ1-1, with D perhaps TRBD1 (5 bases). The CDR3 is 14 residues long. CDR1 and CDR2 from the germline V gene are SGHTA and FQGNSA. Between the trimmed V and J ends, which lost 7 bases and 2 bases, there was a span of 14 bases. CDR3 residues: CASIFRGENTEAFF. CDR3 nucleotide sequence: TGTGCCAGCATCTTCCGAGGGGAAAACACTGAAGCTTTCTTT. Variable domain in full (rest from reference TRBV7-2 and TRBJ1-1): GAGVSQSPSNKVTEKGKDVELRCDPISGHTALYWYRQSLGQGLEFLIYFQGNSAPDKSGLPSDRFSAERTGGSVSTLTIQRTQQEDSAVYLCASIFRGENTEAFFGQGTRLTVV.

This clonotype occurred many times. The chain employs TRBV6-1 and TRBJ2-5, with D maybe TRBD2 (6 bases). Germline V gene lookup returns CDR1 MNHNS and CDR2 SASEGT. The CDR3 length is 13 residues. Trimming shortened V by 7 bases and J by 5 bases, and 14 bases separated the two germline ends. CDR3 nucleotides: TGTGCCAGCATTCGGACTATCGGGGAGACCCAGTACTTC. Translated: CASIRTIGETQYF.

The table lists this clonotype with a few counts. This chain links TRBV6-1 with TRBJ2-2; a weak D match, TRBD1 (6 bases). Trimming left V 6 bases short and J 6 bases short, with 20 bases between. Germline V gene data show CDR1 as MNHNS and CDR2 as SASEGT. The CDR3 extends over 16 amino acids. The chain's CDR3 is CASSQYRASLPGELFF. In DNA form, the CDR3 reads TGTGCCAGCAGCCAATACAGGGCCAGTCTCCCCGGGGAGCTGTTTTTT.

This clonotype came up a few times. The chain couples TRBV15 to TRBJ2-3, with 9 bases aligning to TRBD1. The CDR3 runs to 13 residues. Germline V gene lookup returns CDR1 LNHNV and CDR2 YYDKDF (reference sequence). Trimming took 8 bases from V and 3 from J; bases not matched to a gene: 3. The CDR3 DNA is TGTGCCACCGGACAGGGGTGGACAGATACGCAGTATTTT. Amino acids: CATGQGWTDTQYF.

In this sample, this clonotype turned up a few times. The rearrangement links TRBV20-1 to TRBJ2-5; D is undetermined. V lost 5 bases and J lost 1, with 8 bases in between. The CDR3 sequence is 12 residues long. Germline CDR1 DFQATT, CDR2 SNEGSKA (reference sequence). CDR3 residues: CSASSLQETQYF. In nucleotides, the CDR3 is TGCAGTGCTTCATCGCTCCAAGAGACCCAGTACTTC.

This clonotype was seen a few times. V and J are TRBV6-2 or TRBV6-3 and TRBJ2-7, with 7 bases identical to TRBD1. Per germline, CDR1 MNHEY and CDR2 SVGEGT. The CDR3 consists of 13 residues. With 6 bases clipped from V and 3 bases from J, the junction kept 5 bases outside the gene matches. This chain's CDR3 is CASSWTGGYEQYF. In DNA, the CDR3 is TGTGCCAGCAGCTGGACAGGCGGCTACGAGCAGTACTTC.

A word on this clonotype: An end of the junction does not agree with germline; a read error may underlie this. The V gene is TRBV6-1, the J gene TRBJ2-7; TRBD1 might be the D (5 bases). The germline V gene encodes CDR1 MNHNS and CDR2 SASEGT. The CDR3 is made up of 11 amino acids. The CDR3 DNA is TGTGCCAGCAGCCAGGGTTACGGGCAGTACTTC. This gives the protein CASSQGYGQYF.

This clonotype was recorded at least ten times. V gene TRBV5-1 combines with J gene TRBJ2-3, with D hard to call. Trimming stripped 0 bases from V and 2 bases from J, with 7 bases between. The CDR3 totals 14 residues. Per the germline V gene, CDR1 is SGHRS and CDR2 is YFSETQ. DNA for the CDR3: TGCGCCAGCAGCTTGGGTCCGAACACAGATACGCAGTATTTT. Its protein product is CASSLGPNTDTQYF.

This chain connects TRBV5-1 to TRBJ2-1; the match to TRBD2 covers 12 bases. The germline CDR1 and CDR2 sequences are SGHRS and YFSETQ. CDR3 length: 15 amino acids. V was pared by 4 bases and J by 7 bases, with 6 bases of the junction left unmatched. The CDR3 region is CASSLTSGGFNEQFF. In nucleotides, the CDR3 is TGCGCCAGCAGCCTGACTAGCGGGGGATTTAATGAGCAGTTCTTC.

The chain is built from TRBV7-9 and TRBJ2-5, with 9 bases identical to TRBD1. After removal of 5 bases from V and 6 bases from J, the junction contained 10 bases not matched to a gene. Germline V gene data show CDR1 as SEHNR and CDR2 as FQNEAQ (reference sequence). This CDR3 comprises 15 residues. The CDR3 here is CASSQGQGMMKTQYF. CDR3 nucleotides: TGTGCCAGCAGCCAGGGACAGGGTATGATGAAGACCCAGTACTTC. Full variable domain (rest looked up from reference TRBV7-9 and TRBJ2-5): DTGVSQNPRHKITKRGQNVTFRCDPISEHNRLYWYRQTLGQGPEFLTYFQNEAQLEKSRLLSDRFSAERPKGSFSTLEIQRTEQGDSAMYLCASSQGQGMMKTQYFGPGTRLLVL.

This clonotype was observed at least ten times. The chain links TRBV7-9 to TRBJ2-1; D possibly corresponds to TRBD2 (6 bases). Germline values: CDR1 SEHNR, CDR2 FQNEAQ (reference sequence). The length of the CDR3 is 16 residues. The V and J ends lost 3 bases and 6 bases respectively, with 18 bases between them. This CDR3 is CASSFVGGTIRNEQFF. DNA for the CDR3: TGTGCCAGCAGCTTCGTTGGCGGGACCATACGCAATGAGCAGTTCTTC.